The T cell receptor (beta chain) under discussion was sequenced for a study of blood T cell repertoires in COVID-19. Study in general: Spain, Italy and the United States supplied samples that represented acute and convalescent COVID-19. T cells, B-cell-depleted T cells, or PBMCs supplied cDNA or gDNA.

Germline loops: CDR1 KGHDR, CDR2 SFDVKD. The CDR3 has 11 residues. The germline V and J ends were trimmed by 5 bases and 7 bases, with 5 bases remaining between them. As originally analysed: From reference gene primer amplification, estimates of nucleated cell counts were derived. Generated by immunoSEQ multiplex PCR, the TCRdb table keeps only in-frame clones and is missing some. For V, J and clone size, that table is used; D and trimming come from the DNA. The data hold about 480,000 clones, with roughly nine tenths observed a single time. Those enrolled in Seattle joined during active infection and were followed longitudinally afterward.

The sequence derives from a man aged 18 to 35 with COVID-19, enrolled during active disease. Sequencing used peripheral blood. The chain joins TRBV24-1 to TRBJ2-1, with D unresolved. The DNA of the CDR3 is TGTGCCACCAGTGCCCATAATGAGCAGTTCTTC. It yields the protein CATSAHNEQFF.